Listed below are T cell receptor beta chains from one sample, sequenced in a study of shared clonotypes between healthy human individuals. TCRdb's table, derived via immunoSEQ multiplex PCR, lists solely in-frame clones and lacks some. The data contain 850,000 to 1,200,000 clones, about 75% of them singletons. Input material: memory CD4+ T cells sorted from blood. The origin of the receptors is a man younger than 30 in good health. The CDR3 runs from the conserved cysteine through the conserved F or W. A D gene is named only where the DNA matches it firmly. Clone size appears in some rows only: once, few, many, or a class for an expanded clone.

CDR3aa	CDR3nt	d_gene	abundance	v_gene	j_gene
CARLSLSSYNEQFF	TGCGCCAGACTCTCTCTAAGCTCCTACAATGAGCAGTTCTTC	.	few	TRBV4-3	TRBJ2-1
CASSPNRDSPLHF	TGTGCCAGCTCACCAAACAGGGACTCACCCCTCCACTTT	.	.	TRBV18	TRBJ1-6
CASRAPGRANQPQHF	TGTGCCAGCAGGGCCCCCGGGCGTGCTAATCAGCCCCAGCATTTT	.	few	TRBV2	TRBJ1-5
CASSLRSYTF	TGTGCCAGCAGCTTGCGGAGCTACACCTTC	.	.	TRBV5-8	TRBJ1-2
CASRDNNYNEQFF	TGTGCCAGCAGAGACAATAATTACAATGAGCAGTTCTTC	.	.	TRBV6-1	TRBJ2-1
CASTTGSMIYEQYF	TGTGCCAGCACGACAGGATCGATGATCTACGAGCAGTACTTC	.	.	TRBV28	TRBJ2-7
CAISEAKYEQYF	TGTGCCATCAGTGAGGCCAAGTACGAGCAGTACTTC	.	.	TRBV10-3	TRBJ2-7
CASSLGGVNNSPLHF	TGTGCCAGCAGCTTAGGGGGAGTGAATAATTCACCCCTCCACTTT	.	.	TRBV7-9	TRBJ1-6
CASSLWDTPTGELFF	TGTGCCAGCAGTTTATGGGACACCCCCACCGGGGAGCTGTTTTTT	.	.	TRBV28	TRBJ2-2
CASSLRTGGETQYF	TGTGCCAGCAGTCTAAGGACAGGGGGCGAGACCCAGTACTTC	TRBD1	.	TRBV2	TRBJ2-5
CASSPSGQGGGEQYF	TGTGCCAGCAGCCCATCGGGACAGGGAGGAGGAGAGCAGTACTTC	TRBD1	many	TRBV28	TRBJ2-7
CASSQLTSGGAYEQYF	TGTGCCAGCAGCCAACTCACCAGCGGGGGGGCCTACGAGCAGTACTTC	TRBD2	.	TRBV7-6	TRBJ2-7
CASIIFQGVTEAFF	TGTGCCAGCATCATATTCCAGGGGGTCACTGAAGCTTTCTTT	TRBD1	.	TRBV6-6	TRBJ1-1
CASSLSIGFRGQRSHEQYF	TGTGCCAGTAGTCTCAGTATAGGGTTCAGGGGGCAGCGAAGCCACGAGCAGTACTTC	TRBD1	.	TRBV19	TRBJ2-7
CAWSLGGVNEQFF	TGTGCCTGGTCCTTGGGGGGGGTCAATGAGCAGTTCTTC	TRBD2	once	TRBV30	TRBJ2-1
CASSYRVGNEKLFF	TGTGCCAGCAGCTACAGGGTCGGGAATGAAAAACTGTTTTTT	.	.	TRBV11-2	TRBJ1-4
CAWSVNTYPTVGRYEQYF	TGTGCCTGGAGTGTAAACACTTACCCGACAGTAGGACGATACGAGCAGTACTTC	.	.	TRBV30	TRBJ2-7
CASSVTGMQPQHF	TGTGCCAGCAGCGTGACAGGGATGCAGCCCCAGCATTTT	TRBD1	.	TRBV7-2	TRBJ1-5
CASSAEQGRTEAFF	TGTGCCAGCAGTGCAGAACAGGGGAGAACTGAAGCTTTCTTT	TRBD1	few	TRBV2	TRBJ1-1
CASSPMAGTGTGELFF	TGCGCCAGCAGCCCTATGGCGGGGACTGGGACCGGGGAGCTGTTTTTT	.	once	TRBV5-1	TRBJ2-2
CASRPQRSSTDTQYF	TGTGCCAGCAGACCCCAGCGGAGTAGCACAGATACGCAGTATTTT	.	few	TRBV6-1	TRBJ2-3
CSVLGTGGNTEAFF	TGCAGCGTGCTAGGGACAGGGGGGAACACTGAAGCTTTCTTT	TRBD1	.	TRBV29-1	TRBJ1-1